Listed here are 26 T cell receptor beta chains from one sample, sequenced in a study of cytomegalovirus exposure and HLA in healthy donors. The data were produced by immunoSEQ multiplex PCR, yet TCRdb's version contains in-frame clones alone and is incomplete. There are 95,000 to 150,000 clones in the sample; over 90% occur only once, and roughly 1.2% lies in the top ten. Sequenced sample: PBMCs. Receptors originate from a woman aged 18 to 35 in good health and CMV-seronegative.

In DNA, the CDR3 is TGTGCCAGCAGCGCTCTCGACAGGGGATTTGGCGAGCAGTACTTC. It codes for CASSALDRGFGEQYF. V is TRBV28 and J is TRBJ2-7; 8 bases map to TRBD1. There are 15 residues in the CDR3. CDR1 MDHEN and CDR2 SYDVKM come from the germline V gene. V trimming: 6 bases; J trimming: 6 bases; junction bases outside the gene matches: 13.

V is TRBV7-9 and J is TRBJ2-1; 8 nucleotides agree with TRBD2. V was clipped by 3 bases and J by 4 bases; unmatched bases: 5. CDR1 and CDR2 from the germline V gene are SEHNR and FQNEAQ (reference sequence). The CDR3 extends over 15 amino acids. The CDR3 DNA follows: TGTGCCAGCAGCTTCCGCGGGGGGCTTTACAATGAGCAGTTCTTC. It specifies CASSFRGGLYNEQFF. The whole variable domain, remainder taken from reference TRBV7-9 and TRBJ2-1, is DTGVSQNPRHKITKRGQNVTFRCDPISEHNRLYWYRQTLGQGPEFLTYFQNEAQLEKSRLLSDRFSAERPKGSFSTLEIQRTEQGDSAMYLCASSFRGGLYNEQFFGPGTRLTVL.

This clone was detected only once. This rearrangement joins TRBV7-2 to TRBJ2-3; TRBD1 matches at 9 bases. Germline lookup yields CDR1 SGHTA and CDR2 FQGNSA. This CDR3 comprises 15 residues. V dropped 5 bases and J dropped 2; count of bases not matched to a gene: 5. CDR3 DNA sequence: TGTGCCAGCAGCCCCCGGACAGGGGCCACAGATACGCAGTATTTT. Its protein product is CASSPRTGATDTQYF. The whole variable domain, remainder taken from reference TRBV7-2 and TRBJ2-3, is GAGVSQSPSNKVTEKGKDVELRCDPISGHTALYWYRQSLGQGLEFLIYFQGNSAPDKSGLPSDRFSAERTGGSVSTLTIQRTQQEDSAVYLCASSPRTGATDTQYFGPGTRLTVL.

The chain's CDR3 is CASSFAGTGELFF. The CDR3 DNA is TGTGCCAGCAGTTTTGCGGGCACCGGGGAGCTGTTTTTT. The chain employs TRBV27 and TRBJ2-2; weak D call: TRBD2 (5 bases). The V end lost 3 bases, the J end lost 4 bases, and 6 bases lay between the germline ends. This CDR3 has 13 residues. CDR1 is MNHEY, CDR2 SMNVEV, per germline (reference sequence).

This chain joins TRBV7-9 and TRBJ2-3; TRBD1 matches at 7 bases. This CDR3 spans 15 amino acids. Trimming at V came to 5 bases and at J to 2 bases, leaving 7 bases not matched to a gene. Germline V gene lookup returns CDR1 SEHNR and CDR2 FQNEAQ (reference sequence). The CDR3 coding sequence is TGTGCCAGCAGCCCCAGGGGGTCCCCCACAGATACGCAGTATTTT. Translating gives CASSPRGSPTDTQYF.

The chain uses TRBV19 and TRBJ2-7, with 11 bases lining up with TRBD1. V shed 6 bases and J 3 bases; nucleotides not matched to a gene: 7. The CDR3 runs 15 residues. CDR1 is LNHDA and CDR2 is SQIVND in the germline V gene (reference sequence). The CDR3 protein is CASRRTGGPDYEQYF. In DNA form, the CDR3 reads TGTGCCAGTAGACGGACAGGGGGCCCTGACTACGAGCAGTACTTC.

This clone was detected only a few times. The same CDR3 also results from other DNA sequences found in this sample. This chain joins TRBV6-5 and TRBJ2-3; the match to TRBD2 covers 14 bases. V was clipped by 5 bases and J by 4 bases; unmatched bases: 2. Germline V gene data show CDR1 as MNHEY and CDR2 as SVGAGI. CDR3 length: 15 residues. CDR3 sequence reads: CASSGLAGGPDTQYF. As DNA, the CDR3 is TGTGCCAGCAGTGGACTAGCGGGGGGCCCAGATACGCAGTATTTT.

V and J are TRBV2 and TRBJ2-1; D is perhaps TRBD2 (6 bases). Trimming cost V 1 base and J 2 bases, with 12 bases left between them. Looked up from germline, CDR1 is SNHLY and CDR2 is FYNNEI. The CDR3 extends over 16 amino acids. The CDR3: CASSEVSGGPYNEQFF. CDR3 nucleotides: TGTGCCAGCAGTGAAGTTTCCGGGGGTCCCTACAATGAGCAGTTCTTC.

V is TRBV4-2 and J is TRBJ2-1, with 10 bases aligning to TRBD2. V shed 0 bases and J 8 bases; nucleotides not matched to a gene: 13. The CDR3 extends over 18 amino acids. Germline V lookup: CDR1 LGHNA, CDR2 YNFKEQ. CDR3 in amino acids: CASSQDGKREGLRYEQFF. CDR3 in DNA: TGTGCCAGCAGCCAAGATGGCAAGCGGGAGGGCCTCCGCTATGAGCAGTTCTTC.

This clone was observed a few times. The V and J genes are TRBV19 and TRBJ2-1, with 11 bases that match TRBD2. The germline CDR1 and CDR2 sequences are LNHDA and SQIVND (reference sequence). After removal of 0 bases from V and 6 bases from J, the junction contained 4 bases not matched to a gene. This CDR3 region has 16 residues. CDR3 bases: TGTGCCAGTAGTATAGATCCTAGCGGGGGGTTCAATGAGCAGTTCTTC. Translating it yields CASSIDPSGGFNEQFF.

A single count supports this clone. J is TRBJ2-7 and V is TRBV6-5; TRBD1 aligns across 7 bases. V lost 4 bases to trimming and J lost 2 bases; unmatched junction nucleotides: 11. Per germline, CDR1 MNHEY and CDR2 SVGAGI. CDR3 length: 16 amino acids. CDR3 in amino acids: CASSLQGQVPAYEQYF. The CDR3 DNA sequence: TGTGCCAGCAGTTTACAAGGACAGGTACCAGCCTACGAGCAGTACTTC.

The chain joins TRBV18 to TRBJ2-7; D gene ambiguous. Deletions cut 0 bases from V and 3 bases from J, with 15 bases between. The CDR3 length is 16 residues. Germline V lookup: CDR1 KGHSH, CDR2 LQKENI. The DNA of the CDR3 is TGTGCCAGCTCACCACCTGATTTAGGTCGACTCTACGAGCAGTACTTC. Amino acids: CASSPPDLGRLYEQYF.

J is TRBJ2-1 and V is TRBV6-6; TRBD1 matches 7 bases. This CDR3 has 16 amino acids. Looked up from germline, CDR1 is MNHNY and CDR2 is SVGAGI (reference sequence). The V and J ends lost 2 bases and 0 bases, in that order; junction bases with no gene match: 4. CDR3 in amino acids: CASSYRGGSSYNEQFF. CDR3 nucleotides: TGTGCCAGCAGTTACCGAGGGGGCAGCTCCTACAATGAGCAGTTCTTC.

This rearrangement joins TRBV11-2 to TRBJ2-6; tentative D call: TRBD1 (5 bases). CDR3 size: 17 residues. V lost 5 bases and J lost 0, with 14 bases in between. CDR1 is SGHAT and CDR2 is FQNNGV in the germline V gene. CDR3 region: CASSDVKRGSGANVLTF. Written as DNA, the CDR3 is TGTGCCAGCAGCGACGTTAAAAGGGGCTCTGGGGCCAACGTCCTGACTTTC.

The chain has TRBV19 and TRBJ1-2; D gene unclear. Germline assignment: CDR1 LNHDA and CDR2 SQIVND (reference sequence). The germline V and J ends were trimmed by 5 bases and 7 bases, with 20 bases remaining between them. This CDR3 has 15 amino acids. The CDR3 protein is CASSYEARPAFGYTF. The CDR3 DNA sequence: TGTGCCAGTAGTTACGAGGCAAGGCCCGCTTTTGGCTACACCTTC.

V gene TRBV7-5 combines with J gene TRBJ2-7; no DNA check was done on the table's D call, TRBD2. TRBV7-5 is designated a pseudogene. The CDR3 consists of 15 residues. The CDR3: CARTRELAGLYEQYF. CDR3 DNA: TGTGCCAGAACAAGGGAGCTAGCGGGTTTGTACGAGCAGTACTTC.

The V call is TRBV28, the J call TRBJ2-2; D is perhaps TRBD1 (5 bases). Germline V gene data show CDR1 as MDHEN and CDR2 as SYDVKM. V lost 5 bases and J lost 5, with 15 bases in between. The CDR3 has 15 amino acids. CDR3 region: CASSTGPTGTGELFF. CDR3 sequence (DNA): TGTGCCAGCAGTACAGGCCCCACCGGAACCGGGGAGCTGTTTTTT.

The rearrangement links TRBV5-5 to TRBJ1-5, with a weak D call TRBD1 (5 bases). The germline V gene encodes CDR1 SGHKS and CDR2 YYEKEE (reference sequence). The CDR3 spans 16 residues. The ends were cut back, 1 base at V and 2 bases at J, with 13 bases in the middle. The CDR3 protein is CASSLFRDMRNQPQHF. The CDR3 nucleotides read TGTGCCAGCAGCTTGTTCAGGGATATGCGCAATCAGCCCCAGCATTTT.

The CDR3 is CASSGPGQGFSTEAFF. DNA of the CDR3: TGTGCCAGCAGCGGACCGGGACAGGGGTTCAGCACTGAAGCTTTCTTT. V and J are TRBV2 and TRBJ1-1, with 10 bases matching TRBD1. J gave up 4 bases and V 6 bases, and 11 bases lay outside the gene matches. CDR1 and CDR2 (germline): SNHLY, FYNNEI. This CDR3 spans 16 amino acids.

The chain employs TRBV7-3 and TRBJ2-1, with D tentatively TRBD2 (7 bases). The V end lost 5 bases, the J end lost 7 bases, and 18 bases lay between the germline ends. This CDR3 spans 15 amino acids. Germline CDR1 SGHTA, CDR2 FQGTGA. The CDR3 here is CASSPGEGLGNEQFF. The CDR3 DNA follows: TGTGCCAGCAGCCCAGGGGAGGGCCTCGGTAATGAGCAGTTCTTC.

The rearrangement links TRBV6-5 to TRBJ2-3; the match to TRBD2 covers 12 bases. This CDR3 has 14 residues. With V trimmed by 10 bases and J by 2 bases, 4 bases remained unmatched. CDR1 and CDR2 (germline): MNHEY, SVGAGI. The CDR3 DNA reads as TGTGCCACCGGGACTAGCGGGTACACAGATACGCAGTATTTT. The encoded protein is CATGTSGYTDTQYF.

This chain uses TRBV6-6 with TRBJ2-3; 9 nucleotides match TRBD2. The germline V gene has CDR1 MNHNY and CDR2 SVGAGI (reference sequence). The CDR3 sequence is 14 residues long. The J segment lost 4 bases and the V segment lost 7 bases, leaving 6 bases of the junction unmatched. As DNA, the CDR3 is TGTGCCAGCAAGGAGACTAGCGGTTCAGATACGCAGTATTTT. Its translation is CASKETSGSDTQYF.

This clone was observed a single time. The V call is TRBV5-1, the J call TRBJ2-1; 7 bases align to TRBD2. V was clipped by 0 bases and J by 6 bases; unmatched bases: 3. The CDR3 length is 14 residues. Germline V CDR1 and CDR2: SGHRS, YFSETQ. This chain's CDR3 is CASSLEASGNEQFF. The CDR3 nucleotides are TGCGCCAGCAGCTTGGAGGCTAGCGGCAATGAGCAGTTCTTC.

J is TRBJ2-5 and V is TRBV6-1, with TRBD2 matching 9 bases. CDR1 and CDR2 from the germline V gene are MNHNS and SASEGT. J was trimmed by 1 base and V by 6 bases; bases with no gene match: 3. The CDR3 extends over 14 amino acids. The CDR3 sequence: CASRTSGAQETQYF. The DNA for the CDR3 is TGTGCCAGCAGGACTAGCGGAGCCCAAGAGACCCAGTACTTC.

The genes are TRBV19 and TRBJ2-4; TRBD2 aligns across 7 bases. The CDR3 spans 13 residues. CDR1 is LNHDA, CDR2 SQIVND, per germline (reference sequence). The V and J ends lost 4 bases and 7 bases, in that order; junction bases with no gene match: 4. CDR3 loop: CASSNSGTNIQYF. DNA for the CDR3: TGTGCCAGTAGTAACAGCGGGACCAACATTCAGTACTTC.

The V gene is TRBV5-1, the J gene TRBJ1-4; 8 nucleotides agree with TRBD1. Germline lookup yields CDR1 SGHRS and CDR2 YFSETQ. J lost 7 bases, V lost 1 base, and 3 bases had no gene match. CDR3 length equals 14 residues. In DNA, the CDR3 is TGCGCCAGCAGCTTGAAACAGGGGGGTGAAAAACTGTTTTTT. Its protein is CASSLKQGGEKLFF. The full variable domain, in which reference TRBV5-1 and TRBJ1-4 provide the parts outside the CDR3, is KAGVTQTPRYLIKTRGQQVTLSCSPISGHRSVSWYQQTPGQGLQFLFEYFSETQRNKGNFPGRFSGRQFSNSRSEMNVSTLELGDSALYLCASSLKQGGEKLFFGSGTQLSVL.